The source of this T cell receptor beta chain is a study of cytomegalovirus exposure and HLA in healthy donors. Germline assignment: CDR1 SGDLS and CDR2 YYNGEE. This CDR3 has 14 residues. The ends were cut back, 4 bases at V and 4 bases at J, with 14 bases in the middle. This PCR relied on a set of 60 Vbeta primers and 13 Jbeta primers. Sequencing used immunoSEQ multiplex PCR; TCRdb keeps in-frame clones, though not all of them. Of approximately 160,000 clones in the sample, over 80% were seen once. The receptor was derived from a girl aged 10 to 17 in good health and CMV-seropositive. The specimen sequenced was PBMCs. This chain uses TRBV9 with TRBJ1-1, with D tentatively TRBD1 (5 bases). CDR3 sequence reads: CASSKGGEVTEAFF. The DNA of the CDR3 is TGTGCCAGCAGCAAAGGAGGGGAGGTCACTGAAGCTTTCTTT.